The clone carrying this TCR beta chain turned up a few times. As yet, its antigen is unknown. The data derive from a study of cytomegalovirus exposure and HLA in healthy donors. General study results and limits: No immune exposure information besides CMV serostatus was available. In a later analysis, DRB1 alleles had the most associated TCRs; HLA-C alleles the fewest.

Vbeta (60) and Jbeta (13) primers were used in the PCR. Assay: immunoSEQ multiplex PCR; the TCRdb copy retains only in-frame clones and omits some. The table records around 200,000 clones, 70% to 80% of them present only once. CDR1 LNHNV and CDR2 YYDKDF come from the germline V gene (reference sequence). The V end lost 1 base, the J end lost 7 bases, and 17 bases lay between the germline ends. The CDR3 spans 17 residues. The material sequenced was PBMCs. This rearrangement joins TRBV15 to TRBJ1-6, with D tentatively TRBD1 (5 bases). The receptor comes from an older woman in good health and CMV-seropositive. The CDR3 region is CATSRGGGAQGNSPLHF. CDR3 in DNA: TGTGCCACCAGCAGAGGAGGAGGGGCCCAGGGAAATTCACCCCTCCACTTT.